This T cell receptor (beta chain) was profiled in a study of cytomegalovirus exposure and HLA in healthy donors. Study findings and constraints: Later on, an analysis found that several of the most significant clusters appeared to be linked to common viral pathogens, which included parvovirus B19. Most TCRs appeared rarely, but some public TCRs recurred in many donors.

For this clone: The antigen remains unidentified.

The PCR ran on 60 Vbeta and 13 Jbeta primers. This table comes from immunoSEQ multiplex PCR, and its TCRdb copy is limited to in-frame clones, with some not included. The sample contains 150,000 to 200,000 clones, around 90% of which appear only once. There were likely unrecorded immune exposures, though donors were nominally healthy when sampled. The ends were cut back, 3 bases at V and 6 bases at J, with 12 bases in the middle. This CDR3 is built from 13 residues. The germline gives CDR1 SGHRS, CDR2 YFSETQ. Sequencing was done on a sample of PBMCs. V and J are TRBV5-1 and TRBJ1-1; the D gene is possibly TRBD1 (5 bases). The origin of this receptor is a boy between 2 and 10 years old in good health and CMV-seronegative. CDR3 nucleotide sequence: TGCGCCAGCAGCTATGACGGGGGTTCTGAAGCTTTCTTT. Translating it yields CASSYDGGSEAFF.